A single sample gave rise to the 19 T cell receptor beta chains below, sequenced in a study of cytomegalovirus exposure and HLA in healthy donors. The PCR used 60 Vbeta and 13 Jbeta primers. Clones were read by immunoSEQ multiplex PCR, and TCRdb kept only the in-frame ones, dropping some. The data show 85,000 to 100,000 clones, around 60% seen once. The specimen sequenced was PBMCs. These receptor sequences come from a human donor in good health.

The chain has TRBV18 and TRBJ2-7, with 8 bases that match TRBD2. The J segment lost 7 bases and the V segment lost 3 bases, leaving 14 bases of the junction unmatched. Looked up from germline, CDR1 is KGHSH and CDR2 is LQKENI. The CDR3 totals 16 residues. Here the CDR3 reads CASSPDLASGFSEQYF. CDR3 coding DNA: TGTGCCAGCTCACCGGACTTGGCTAGCGGGTTTTCAGAGCAGTACTTC.

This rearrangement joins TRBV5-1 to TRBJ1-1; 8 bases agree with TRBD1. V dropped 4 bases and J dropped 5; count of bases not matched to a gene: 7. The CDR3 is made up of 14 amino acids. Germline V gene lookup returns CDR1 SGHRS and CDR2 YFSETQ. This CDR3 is CASSQDRAGTEAFF. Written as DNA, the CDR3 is TGCGCCAGCAGCCAGGACAGGGCGGGGACTGAAGCTTTCTTT.

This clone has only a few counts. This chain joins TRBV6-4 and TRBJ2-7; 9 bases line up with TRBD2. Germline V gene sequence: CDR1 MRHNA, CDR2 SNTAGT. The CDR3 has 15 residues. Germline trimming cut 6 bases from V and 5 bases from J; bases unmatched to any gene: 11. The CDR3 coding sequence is TGTGCCAGCAGCGTCCCTAGCGGGGTCGGGAACGAGCAGTACTTC. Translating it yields CASSVPSGVGNEQYF.

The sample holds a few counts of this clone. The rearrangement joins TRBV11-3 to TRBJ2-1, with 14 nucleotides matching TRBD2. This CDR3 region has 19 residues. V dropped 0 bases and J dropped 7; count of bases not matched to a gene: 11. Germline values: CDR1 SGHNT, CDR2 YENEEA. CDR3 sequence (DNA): TGTGCCAGCAGCTTAGAAGGGACTAGCGGGGGTCCTGATCGGAATGAGCAGTTCTTC. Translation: CASSLEGTSGGPDRNEQFF.

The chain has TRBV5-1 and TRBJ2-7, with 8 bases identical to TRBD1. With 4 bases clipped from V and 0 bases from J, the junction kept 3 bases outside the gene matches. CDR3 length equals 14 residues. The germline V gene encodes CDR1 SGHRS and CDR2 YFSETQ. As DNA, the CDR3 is TGCGCCAGCAGCCGGGACAGGAGCTCCTACGAGCAGTACTTC. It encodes CASSRDRSSYEQYF.

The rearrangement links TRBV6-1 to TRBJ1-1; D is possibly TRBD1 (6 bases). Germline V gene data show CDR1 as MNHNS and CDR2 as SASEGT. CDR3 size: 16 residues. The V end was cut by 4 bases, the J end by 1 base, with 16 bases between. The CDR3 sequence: CASSGATGHPNTEAFF. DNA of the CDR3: TGTGCCAGCAGTGGGGCAACGGGACATCCGAACACTGAAGCTTTCTTT.

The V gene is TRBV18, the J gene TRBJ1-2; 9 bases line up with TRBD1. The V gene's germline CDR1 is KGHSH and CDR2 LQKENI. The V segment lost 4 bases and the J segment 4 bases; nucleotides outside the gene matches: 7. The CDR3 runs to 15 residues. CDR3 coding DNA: TGTGCCAGCTCACAACGACAGGGGGGAAGCTATGGCTACACCTTC. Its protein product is CASSQRQGGSYGYTF.

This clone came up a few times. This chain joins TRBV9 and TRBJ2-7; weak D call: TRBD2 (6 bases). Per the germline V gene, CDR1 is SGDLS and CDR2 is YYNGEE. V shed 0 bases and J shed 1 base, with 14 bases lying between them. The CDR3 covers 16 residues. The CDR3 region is CASSVGSGRGSYEQYF. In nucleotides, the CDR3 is TGTGCCAGCAGCGTAGGCTCGGGACGGGGGTCCTACGAGCAGTACTTC.

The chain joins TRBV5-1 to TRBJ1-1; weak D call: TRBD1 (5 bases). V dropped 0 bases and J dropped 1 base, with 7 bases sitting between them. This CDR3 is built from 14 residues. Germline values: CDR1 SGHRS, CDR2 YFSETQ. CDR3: CASSLGQPNTEAFF. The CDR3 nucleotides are TGCGCCAGCAGCTTGGGACAGCCGAACACTGAAGCTTTCTTT.

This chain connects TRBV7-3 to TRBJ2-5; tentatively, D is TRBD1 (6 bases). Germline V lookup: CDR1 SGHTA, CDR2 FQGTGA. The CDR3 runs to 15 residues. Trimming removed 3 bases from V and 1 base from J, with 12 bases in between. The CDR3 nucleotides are TGTGCCAGCAGCTTGCAGGGGCGGCTCCAAGAGACCCAGTACTTC. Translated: CASSLQGRLQETQYF.

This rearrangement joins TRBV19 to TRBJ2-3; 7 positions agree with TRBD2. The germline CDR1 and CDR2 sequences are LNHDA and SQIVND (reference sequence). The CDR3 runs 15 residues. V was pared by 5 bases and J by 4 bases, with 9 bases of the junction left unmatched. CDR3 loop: CASSRGTTTPDTQYF. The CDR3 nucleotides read TGTGCCAGTAGTCGCGGGACTACTACCCCAGATACGCAGTATTTT.

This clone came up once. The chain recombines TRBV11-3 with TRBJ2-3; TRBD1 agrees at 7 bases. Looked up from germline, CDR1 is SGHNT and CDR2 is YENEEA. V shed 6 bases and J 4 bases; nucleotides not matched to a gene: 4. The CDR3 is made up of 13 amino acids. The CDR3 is CASRYQGADTQYF. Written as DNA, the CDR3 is TGTGCCAGCAGATACCAGGGGGCAGATACGCAGTATTTT.

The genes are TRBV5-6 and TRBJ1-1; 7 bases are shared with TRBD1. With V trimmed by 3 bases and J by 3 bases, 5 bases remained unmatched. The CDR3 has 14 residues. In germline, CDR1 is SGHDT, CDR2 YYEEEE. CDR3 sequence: CASSYPTGDTEAFF. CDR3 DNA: TGTGCCAGCAGCTACCCAACAGGGGACACTGAAGCTTTCTTT.

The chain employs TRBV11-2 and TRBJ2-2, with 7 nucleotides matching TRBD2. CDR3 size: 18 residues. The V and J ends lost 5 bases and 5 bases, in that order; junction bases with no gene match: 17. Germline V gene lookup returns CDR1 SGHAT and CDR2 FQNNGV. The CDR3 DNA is TGTGCCAGCAGCAAGAGAGAAGGCGGGGGAAGGTCGACCGGGGAGCTGTTTTTT. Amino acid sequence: CASSKREGGGRSTGELFF.

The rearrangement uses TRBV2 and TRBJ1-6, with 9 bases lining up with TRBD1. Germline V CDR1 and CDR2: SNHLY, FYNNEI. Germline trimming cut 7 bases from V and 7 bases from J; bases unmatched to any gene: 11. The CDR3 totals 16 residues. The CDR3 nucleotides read TGTGCCAGCACCCGGGACAGGGAAATAGGAAATTCACCCCTCCACTTT. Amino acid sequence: CASTRDREIGNSPLHF.

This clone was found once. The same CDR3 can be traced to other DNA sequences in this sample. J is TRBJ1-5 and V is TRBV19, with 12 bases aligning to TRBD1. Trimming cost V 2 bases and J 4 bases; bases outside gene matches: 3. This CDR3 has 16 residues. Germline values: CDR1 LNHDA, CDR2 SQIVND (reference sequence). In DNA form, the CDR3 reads TGTGCCAGTAGTATAAGGGGACAGGGGGCAAATCAGCCCCAGCATTTT. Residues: CASSIRGQGANQPQHF.

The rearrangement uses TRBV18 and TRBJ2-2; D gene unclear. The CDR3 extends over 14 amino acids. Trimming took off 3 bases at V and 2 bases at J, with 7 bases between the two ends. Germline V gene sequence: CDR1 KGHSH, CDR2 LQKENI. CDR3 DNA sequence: TGTGCCAGCTCACCCCTAGGCAACACCGGGGAGCTGTTTTTT. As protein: CASSPLGNTGELFF.

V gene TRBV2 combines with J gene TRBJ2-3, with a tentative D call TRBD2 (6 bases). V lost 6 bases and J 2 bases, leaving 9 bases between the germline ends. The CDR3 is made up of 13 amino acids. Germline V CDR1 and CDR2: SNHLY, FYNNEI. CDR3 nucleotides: TGTGCCAGCAGCCTGGGACTCACAGATACGCAGTATTTT. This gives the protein CASSLGLTDTQYF. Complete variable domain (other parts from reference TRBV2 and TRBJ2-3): EPEVTQTPSHQVTQMGQEVILRCVPISNHLYFYWYRQILGQKVEFLVSFYNNEISEKSEIFDDQFSVERPDGSNFTLKIRSTKLEDSAMYFCASSLGLTDTQYFGPGTRLTVL.

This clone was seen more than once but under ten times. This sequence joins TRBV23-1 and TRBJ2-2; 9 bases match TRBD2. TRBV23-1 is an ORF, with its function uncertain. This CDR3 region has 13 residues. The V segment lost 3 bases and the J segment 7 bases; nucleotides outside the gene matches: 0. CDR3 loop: CASSQRGGGELFF. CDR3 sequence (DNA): TGCGCCAGCAGTCAGCGGGGGGGCGGGGAGCTGTTTTTT.